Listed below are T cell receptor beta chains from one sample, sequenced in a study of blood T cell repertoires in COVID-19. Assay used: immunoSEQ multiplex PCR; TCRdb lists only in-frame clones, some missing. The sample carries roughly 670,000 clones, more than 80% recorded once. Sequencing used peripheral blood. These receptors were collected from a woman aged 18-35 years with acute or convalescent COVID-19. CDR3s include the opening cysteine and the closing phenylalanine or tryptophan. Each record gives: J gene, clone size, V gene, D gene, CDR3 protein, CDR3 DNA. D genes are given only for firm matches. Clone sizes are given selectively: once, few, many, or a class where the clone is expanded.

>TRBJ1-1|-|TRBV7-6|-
CASSPRPQGNTEAFF
TGTGCCAGCAGCCCGCGACCCCAGGGGAACACTGAAGCTTTCTTT
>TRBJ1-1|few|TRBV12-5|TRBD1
CASGSQGAYTEAFF
TGTGCTAGTGGTTCACAGGGGGCTTATACTGAAGCTTTCTTT
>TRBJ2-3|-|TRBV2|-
CASSEFGYTDTQYF
TGTGCCAGCAGTGAATTCGGTTACACAGATACGCAGTATTTT
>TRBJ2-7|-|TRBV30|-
CAWSPSERVIYEQYF
TGTGCCTGGAGCCCCTCGGAGAGGGTGATCTACGAGCAGTACTTC
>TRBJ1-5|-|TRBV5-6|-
CASSGAKGNQPQHF
TGTGCCAGCAGCGGGGCGAAGGGCAATCAGCCCCAGCATTTT
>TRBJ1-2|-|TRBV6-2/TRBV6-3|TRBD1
CASSMTGAIYGYTF
TGTGCCAGCAGTATGACAGGGGCCATCTATGGCTACACCTTC
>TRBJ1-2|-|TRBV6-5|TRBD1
CASSYKPGQWIYGYTF
TGTGCCAGCAGTTACAAACCGGGACAGTGGATCTATGGCTACACCTTC
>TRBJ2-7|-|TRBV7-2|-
CASGRRVDYEQYF
TGTGCCAGCGGCCGTCGGGTTGACTACGAGCAGTACTTC
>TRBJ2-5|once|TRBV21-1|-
CASSRGSGQPVIQETQYF
TGTGCCAGCAGCAGGGGGTCGGGACAGCCCGTTATCCAAGAGACCCAGTACTTC
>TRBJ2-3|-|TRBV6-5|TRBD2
CASSYTGGGADTQYF
TGTGCCAGCAGTTACACCGGCGGGGGGGCAGATACGCAGTATTTT
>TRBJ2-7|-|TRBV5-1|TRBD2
CASSLELAGAYEQYF
TGCGCCAGCAGCTTGGAACTAGCGGGGGCCTACGAGCAGTACTTC
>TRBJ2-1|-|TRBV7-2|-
CASSLGPAGQPGGEQFF
TGTGCCAGCAGCTTAGGTCCGGCGGGCCAGCCAGGCGGGGAGCAGTTCTTC
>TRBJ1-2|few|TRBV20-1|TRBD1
CSASFLGQVLYGYTF
TGCAGTGCTAGTTTCCTCGGACAGGTTCTATATGGCTACACCTTC
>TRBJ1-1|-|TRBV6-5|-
CASSSPTLGGTEAFF
TGTGCCAGCAGTTCCCCAACGTTGGGGGGGACTGAAGCTTTCTTT
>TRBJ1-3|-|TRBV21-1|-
CASSKSPGDGNTIYF
TGTGCCAGCAGCAAATCACCAGGGGATGGAAACACCATATATTTT
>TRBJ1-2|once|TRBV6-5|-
CASSYSIPVFNYGYTF
TGTGCCAGCAGTTACTCGATCCCAGTATTTAACTATGGCTACACCTTC
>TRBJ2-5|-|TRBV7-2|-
CASSLMAGVSQETQYF
TGTGCCAGCAGCTTAATGGCAGGGGTATCCCAAGAGACCCAGTACTTC
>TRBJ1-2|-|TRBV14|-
CASSHSLAGQLNYGYTF
TGTGCCAGCAGCCATTCCCTTGCTGGACAACTAAACTATGGCTACACCTTC
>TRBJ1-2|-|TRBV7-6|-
CASSFGGGGAYGYTF
TGTGCCAGCAGCTTCGGTGGAGGGGGGGCATATGGCTACACCTTC
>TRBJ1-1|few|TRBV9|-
CASSGKGWGTEAFF
TGTGCCAGCAGCGGTAAGGGGTGGGGCACTGAAGCTTTCTTT
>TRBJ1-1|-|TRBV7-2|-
CASSLLEMNTEAFF
TGTGCCAGCAGCTTATTGGAGATGAACACTGAAGCTTTCTTT
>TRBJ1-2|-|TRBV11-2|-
CASSLRGNYGYTF
TGTGCCAGCAGCTTACGGGGGAACTATGGCTACACCTTC
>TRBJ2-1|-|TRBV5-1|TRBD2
CASTPIAGGNNEQFF
TGCGCCAGCACCCCTATAGCGGGGGGGAACAATGAGCAGTTCTTC
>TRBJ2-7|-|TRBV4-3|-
CASSQGEEDRSYEQYF
TGCGCCAGCAGCCAAGGGGAGGAGGACAGGTCCTACGAGCAGTACTTC
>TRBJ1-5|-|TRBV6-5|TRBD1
CASSRQGDNQPQHF
TGTGCCAGCAGTCGACAGGGGGACAATCAGCCCCAGCATTTT
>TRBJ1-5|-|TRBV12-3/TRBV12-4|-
CASSLIVNQPQHF
TGTGCCAGCAGTTTGATAGTTAATCAGCCCCAGCATTTT
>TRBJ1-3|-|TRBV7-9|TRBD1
CATPFGQALSSGNTIYF
TGTGCCACCCCGTTTGGACAGGCGCTGAGCTCTGGAAACACCATATATTTT
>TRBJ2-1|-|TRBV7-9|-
CASEGPQALNEQFF
TGTGCCAGCGAGGGCCCCCAGGCCCTCAATGAGCAGTTCTTC
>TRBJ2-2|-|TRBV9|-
CASSVELGAVGELFF
TGTGCCAGCAGCGTAGAGCTGGGGGCGGTCGGGGAGCTGTTTTTT
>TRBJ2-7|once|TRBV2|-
CASSDIVQLYEQYF
TGTGCCAGCAGTGATATAGTACAGCTTTACGAGCAGTACTTC
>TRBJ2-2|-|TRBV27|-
CASTGHTGELFF
TGTGCCAGCACAGGGCACACCGGGGAGCTGTTTTTT
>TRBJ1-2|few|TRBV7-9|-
CASSLAPGSGTF
TGTGCCAGCAGCTTAGCTCCAGGGTCGGGCACCTTC
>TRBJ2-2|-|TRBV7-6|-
CASSLEAAANTGELFF
TGTGCCAGCAGCTTAGAAGCGGCGGCGAACACCGGGGAGCTGTTTTTT
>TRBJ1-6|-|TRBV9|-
CASSVVSLPDSPLHF
TGTGCCAGCAGCGTAGTGTCCCTACCCGATTCACCCCTCCACTTT
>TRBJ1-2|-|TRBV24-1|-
CATSDFRGGYTF
TGTGCCACCAGTGATTTCAGGGGAGGCTACACCTTC
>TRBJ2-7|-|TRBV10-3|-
CAINTGSSYEQYF
TGTGCCATCAATACGGGGAGCTCCTACGAGCAGTACTTC
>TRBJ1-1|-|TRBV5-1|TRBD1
CASSLTGTGTNTEAFF
TGCGCCAGCAGCCTGACCGGGACAGGGACGAACACTGAAGCTTTCTTT
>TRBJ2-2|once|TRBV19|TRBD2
CASSPRSGGNFGELFF
TGTGCCAGTAGTCCCCGTAGCGGGGGGAACTTCGGGGAGCTGTTTTTT
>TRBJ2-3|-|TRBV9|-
CASALDGLFTDTQYF
TGTGCCAGCGCACTAGACGGACTGTTCACAGATACGCAGTATTTT
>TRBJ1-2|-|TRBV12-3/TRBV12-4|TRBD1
CAIIMTGGYGYTF
TGTGCCATCATAATGACAGGGGGCTATGGCTACACCTTC
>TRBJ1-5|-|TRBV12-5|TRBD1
CASGGGRGNQPQHF
TGTGCTAGTGGTGGTGGCAGGGGGAATCAGCCCCAGCATTTT